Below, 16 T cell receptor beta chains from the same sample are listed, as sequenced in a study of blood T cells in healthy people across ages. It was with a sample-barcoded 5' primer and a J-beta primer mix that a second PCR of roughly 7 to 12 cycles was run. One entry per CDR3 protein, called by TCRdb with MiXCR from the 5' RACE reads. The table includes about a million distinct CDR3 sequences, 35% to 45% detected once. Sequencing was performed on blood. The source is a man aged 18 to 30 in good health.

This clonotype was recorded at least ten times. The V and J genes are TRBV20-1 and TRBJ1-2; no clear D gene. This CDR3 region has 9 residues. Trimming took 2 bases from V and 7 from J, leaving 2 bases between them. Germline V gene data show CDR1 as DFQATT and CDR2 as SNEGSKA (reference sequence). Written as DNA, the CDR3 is TGCAGTGCTAGATCTGGCTACACCTTC. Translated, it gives CSARSGYTF.

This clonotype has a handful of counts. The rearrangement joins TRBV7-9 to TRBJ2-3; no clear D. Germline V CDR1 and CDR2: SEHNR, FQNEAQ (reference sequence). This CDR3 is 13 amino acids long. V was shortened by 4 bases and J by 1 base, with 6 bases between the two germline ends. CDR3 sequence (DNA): TGTGCCAGCAGCTACGGGCGCACAGATACGCAGTATTTT. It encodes CASSYGRTDTQYF. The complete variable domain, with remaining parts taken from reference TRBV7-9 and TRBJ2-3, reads DTGVSQNPRHKITKRGQNVTFRCDPISEHNRLYWYRQTLGQGPEFLTYFQNEAQLEKSRLLSDRFSAERPKGSFSTLEIQRTEQGDSAMYLCASSYGRTDTQYFGPGTRLTVL.

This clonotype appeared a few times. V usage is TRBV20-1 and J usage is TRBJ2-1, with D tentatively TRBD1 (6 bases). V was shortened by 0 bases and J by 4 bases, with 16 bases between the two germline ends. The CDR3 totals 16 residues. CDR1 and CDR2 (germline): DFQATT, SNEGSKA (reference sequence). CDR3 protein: CSARDERGMEYNEQFF. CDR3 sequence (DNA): TGCAGTGCTAGAGATGAGAGGGGGATGGAATACAATGAGCAGTTCTTC.

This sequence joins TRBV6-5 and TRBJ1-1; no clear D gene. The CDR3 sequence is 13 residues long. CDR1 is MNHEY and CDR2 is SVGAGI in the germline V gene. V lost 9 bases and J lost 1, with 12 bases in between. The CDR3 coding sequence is TGTGCCAGACGGCCGGCAAGGAACACTGAAGCTTTCTTT. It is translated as CARRPARNTEAFF.

The CDR3 sequence: CASSEDGKLFF. The CDR3 nucleotides are TGTGCCAGCAGTGAGGACGGAAAACTGTTTTTT. The rearrangement joins TRBV2 to TRBJ1-4; D not certain. Germline CDR1 and CDR2: SNHLY and FYNNEI. The CDR3 has 11 amino acids. Trimming took 3 bases from V and 10 from J, leaving 6 bases between them. Complete variable domain (other parts from reference TRBV2 and TRBJ1-4): EPEVTQTPSHQVTQMGQEVILRCVPISNHLYFYWYRQILGQKVEFLVSFYNNEISEKSEIFDDQFSVERPDGSNFTLKIRSTKLEDSAMYFCASSEDGKLFFGSGTQLSVL.

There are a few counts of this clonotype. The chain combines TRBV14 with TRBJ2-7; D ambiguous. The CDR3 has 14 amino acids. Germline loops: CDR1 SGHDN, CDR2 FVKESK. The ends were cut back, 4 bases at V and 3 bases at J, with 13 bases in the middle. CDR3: CASSRWSNFYEQYF. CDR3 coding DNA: TGTGCCAGCAGCCGTTGGTCAAATTTCTACGAGCAGTACTTC.

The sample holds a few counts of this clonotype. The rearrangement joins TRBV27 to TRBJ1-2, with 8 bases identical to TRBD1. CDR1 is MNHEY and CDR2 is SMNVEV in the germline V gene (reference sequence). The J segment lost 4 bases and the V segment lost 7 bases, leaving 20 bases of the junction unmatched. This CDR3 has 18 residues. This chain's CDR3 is CASILRWAGGVQLYGYTF. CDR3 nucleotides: TGTGCCAGCATTCTCAGGTGGGCAGGGGGCGTTCAGCTCTATGGCTACACCTTC.

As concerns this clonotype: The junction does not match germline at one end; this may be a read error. The CDR3 region is CASSLDGSDNEEFF. The DNA of the CDR3 is TGCGCCAGCAGCTTGGACGGCTCCGACAATGAGGAGTTCTTC. The chain combines TRBV5-1 with TRBJ2-1; D remains unclear. This CDR3 region has 14 residues. Per germline, CDR1 SGHRS and CDR2 YFSETQ.

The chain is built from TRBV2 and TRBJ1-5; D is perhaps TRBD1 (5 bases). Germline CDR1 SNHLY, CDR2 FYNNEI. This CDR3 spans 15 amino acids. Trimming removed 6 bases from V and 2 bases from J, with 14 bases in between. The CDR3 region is CASRKERQRNQPQHF. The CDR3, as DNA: TGTGCCAGCAGGAAAGAGAGACAGCGCAATCAGCCCCAGCATTTT.

The CDR3, as DNA: TGTGCCAGCAGCTTAGCGGGAGGGGTCTATAGGCCGAACACTGAAGCTTTCTTT. Amino acids: CASSLAGGVYRPNTEAFF. This chain joins TRBV7-2 and TRBJ1-1, with D possibly being TRBD1 (5 bases). Deletions cut 0 bases from V and 1 base from J, with 18 bases between. CDR3 length: 18 residues. Germline CDR1 reads SGHTA; CDR2 reads FQGNSA.

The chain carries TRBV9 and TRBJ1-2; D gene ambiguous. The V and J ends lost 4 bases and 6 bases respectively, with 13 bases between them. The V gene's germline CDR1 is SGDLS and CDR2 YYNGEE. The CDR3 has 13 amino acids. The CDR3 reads CASSYQGRDGYTF. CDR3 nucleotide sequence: TGTGCCAGCAGCTACCAAGGAAGGGATGGCTACACCTTC.

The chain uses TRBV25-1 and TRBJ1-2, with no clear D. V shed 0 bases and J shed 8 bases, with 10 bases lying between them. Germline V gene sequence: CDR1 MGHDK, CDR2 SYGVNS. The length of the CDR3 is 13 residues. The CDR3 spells CASSEYELAGYTF. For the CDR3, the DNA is TGTGCCAGCAGTGAATATGAGCTTGCCGGCTACACCTTC.

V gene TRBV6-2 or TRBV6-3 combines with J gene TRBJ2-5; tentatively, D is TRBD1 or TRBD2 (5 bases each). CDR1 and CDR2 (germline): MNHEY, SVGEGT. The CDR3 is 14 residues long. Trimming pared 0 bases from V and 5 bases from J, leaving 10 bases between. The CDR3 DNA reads TGTGCCAGCAGTTACTCGGGGGATCCGGAGACCCAGTACTTC. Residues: CASSYSGDPETQYF.

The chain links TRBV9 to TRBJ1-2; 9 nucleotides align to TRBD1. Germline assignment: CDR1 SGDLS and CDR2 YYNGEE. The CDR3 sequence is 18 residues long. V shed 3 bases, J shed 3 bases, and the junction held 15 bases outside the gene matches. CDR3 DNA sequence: TGTGCCAGCAGCGGACGAAGGGACAGGGAGTGGTCGGACTATGGCTACACCTTC. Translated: CASSGRRDREWSDYGYTF.

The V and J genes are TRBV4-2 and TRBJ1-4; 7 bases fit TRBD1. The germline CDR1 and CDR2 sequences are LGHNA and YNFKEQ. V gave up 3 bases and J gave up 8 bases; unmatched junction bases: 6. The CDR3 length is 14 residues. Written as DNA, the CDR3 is TGTGCCAGCAGCCAGACAGGGTCCAGGGAAAAACTGTTTTTT. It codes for CASSQTGSREKLFF.

The CDR3 nucleotides are TGTGCCAGCAGTTATAGCGGGGCGGAGTATTTT. It yields the protein CASSYSGAEYF. The chain carries TRBV27 and TRBJ2-3, with TRBD2 matching 8 bases. V lost 4 bases, J lost 13 bases, and 4 bases stayed unmatched. Germline V CDR1 and CDR2: MNHEY, SMNVEV (reference sequence). The CDR3 runs 11 residues.